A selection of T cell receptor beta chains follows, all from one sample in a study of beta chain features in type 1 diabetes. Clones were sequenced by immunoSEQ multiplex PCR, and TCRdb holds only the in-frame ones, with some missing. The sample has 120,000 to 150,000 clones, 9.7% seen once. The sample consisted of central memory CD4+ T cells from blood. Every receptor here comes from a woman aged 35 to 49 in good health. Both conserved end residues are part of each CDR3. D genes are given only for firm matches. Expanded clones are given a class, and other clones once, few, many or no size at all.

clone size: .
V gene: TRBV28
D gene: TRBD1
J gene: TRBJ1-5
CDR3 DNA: TGTGCCAGCAGTTTCTTGGGACAGTATAGCAATCAGCCCCAGCATTTT
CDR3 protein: CASSFLGQYSNQPQHF

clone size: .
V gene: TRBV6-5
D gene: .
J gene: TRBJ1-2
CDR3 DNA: TGTGCCAGCACATCAAACAGGGAGAACTATGGCTACACCTTC
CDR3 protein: CASTSNRENYGYTF

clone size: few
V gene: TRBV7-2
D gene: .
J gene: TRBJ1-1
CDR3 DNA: TGTGCCAGCTGTCGGGGGGCTAGACTGAACACTGAAGCTTTCTTT
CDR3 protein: CASCRGARLNTEAFF

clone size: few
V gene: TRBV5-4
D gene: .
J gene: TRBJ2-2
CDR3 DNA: TGTGCCAGCAGCTTGGTGCAGGCGAACACCGGGGAGCTGTTTTTT
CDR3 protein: CASSLVQANTGELFF

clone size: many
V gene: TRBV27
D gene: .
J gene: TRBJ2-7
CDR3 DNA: TGTGCCAGCAGTCTCACGGGTGTATGGGGACTTAATACCTACGAGCAGTACTTC
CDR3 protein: CASSLTGVWGLNTYEQYF

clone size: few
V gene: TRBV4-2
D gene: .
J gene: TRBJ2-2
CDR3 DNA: TGTGCCAGCAGCCAAGTATCAGGGGTTAGCGGGGAGCTGTTTTTT
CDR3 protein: CASSQVSGVSGELFF

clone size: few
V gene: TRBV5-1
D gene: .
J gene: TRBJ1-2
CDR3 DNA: TGCGCCAGCAGCTTGGGTTCAGGGAACTATGGCTACACCTTC
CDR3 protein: CASSLGSGNYGYTF

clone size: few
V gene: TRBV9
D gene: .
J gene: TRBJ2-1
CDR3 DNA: TGTGCCAGCAGCGTAGAGCCCTCAAGGGGGGGGGCCTATGAGCAGTTCTTC
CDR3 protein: CASSVEPSRGGAYEQFF

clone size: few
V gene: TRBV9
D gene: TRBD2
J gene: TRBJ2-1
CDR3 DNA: TGTGCCAGCAGCGTAGTGAGCGGGGGGCCAAATGAGCAGTTCTTC
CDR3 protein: CASSVVSGGPNEQFF

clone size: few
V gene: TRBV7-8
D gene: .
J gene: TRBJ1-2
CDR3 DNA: TGTGCCAGCAGCCAGGGGAAAGGCTACACCTTC
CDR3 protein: CASSQGKGYTF

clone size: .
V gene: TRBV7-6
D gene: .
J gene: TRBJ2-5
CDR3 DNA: TGTGCCAGCAGCTTAGGAGACTTCCACCCCCAAGAGACCCAGTACTTC
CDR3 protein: CASSLGDFHPQETQYF

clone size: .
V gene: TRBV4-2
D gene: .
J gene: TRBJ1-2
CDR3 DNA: TGTGCCAGCAGCCCCCTGGGGGGGCGAGGCTACACCTTC
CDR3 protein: CASSPLGGRGYTF

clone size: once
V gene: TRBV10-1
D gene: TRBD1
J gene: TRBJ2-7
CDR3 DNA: TGCGCCACCTCCCGACAGGGATCGGGGGAGCAGTACTTC
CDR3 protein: CATSRQGSGEQYF

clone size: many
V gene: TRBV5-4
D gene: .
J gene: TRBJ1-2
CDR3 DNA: TGTGCCAGCAGCTTGGGCGGGCCAAACTATGGCTACACCTTC
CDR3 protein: CASSLGGPNYGYTF

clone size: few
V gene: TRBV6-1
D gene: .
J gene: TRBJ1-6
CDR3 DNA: TGTGCCAGCAGCTCGGAGACAGGATATAATTCACCCCTCCACTTT
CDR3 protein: CASSSETGYNSPLHF

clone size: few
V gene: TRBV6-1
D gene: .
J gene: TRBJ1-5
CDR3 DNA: TGTGCCAGCAGGGACACTACGAAACAGCCCCAGCATTTT
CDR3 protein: CASRDTTKQPQHF

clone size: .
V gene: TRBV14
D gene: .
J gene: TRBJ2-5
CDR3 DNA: TGTGCCAGCAGTACGGGACTGGGCCGAACAGGCCTGCGGGAGACCCAGTACTTC
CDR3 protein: CASSTGLGRTGLRETQYF

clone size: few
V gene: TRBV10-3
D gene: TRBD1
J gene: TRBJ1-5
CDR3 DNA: TGTGCCATCAGTGCCTCGGGACAGGGGGATCAGCCCCAGCATTTT
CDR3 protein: CAISASGQGDQPQHF

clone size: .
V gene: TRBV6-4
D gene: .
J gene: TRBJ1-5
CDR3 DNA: TGTGCCAGCAGTGCCCCAGCTTCTCGGGAGTATAGCAATCAGCCCCAGCATTTT
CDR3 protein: CASSAPASREYSNQPQHF

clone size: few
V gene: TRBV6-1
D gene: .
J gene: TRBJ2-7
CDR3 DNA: TGTGCCAGCAGTGAGACGAGACAGTACGGGCAGTACTTC
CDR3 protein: CASSETRQYGQYF

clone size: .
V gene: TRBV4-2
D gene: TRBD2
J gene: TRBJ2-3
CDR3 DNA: TGTGCCAGCAGCCAACTAGCGGCTAGCACAGATACGCAGTATTTT
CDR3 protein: CASSQLAASTDTQYF

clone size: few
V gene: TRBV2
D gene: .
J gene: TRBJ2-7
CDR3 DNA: TGTGCCAGCAGTGTCAGCGGGCCAGCGTACGAGCAGTACTTC
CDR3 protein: CASSVSGPAYEQYF